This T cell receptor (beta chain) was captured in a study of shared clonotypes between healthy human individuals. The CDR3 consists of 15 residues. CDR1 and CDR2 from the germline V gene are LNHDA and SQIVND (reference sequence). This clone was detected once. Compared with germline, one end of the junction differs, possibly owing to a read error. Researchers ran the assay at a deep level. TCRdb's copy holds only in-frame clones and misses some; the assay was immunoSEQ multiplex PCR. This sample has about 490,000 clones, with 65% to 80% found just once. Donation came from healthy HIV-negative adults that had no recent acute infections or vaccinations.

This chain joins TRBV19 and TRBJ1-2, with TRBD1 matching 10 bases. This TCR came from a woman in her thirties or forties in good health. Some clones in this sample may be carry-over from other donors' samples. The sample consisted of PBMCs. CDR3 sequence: CTSSKRQGADYGYTF. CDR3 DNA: TGTACCAGTAGTAAAAGACAGGGGGCGGACTATGGCTACACCTTC.